The next 16 T cell receptor beta chains were all read from a single sample in a study of blood T cell repertoires in COVID-19. Here immunoSEQ multiplex PCR was the method, and the copy in TCRdb shows in-frame clones only, minus some. The sample contains 250,000 to 350,000 clones, over 85% of which appear only once. Sequenced input: PBMCs or T cells enriched from blood (not recorded which). The receptor source for this set is a woman in her 50s who had been exposed to COVID-19.

The chain employs TRBV27 and TRBJ1-4; D is unresolved. Per germline, CDR1 MNHEY and CDR2 SMNVEV (reference sequence). The CDR3 contains 16 residues. Trimming removed 0 bases from V and 2 bases from J, with 10 bases in between. The DNA of the CDR3 is TGTGCCAGCAGTTTATCAGTGGGCCGGACTAATGAAAAACTGTTTTTT. It is translated as CASSLSVGRTNEKLFF.

This chain links TRBV3-1 (or the pseudogene TRBV3-2) with TRBJ1-3, with 8 positions matching TRBD1. Trimming took 6 bases from V and 4 from J; bases not matched to a gene: 8. From germline, CDR1 is LGHDT and CDR2 YNNKEL (reference sequence). The CDR3 loop spans 15 amino acids. CDR3: CASRLLTGEGNTIYF. The CDR3 DNA reads as TGTGCCAGCAGACTGCTGACAGGGGAAGGAAACACCATATATTTT.

V usage is TRBV19 and J usage is TRBJ2-3; maybe TRBD2 (5 bases). Germline V CDR1 and CDR2: LNHDA, SQIVND (reference sequence). This CDR3 has 13 amino acids. The DNA for the CDR3 is TGTGCTTCCGGGGTAGGGTTGACAGATACGCAGTATTTT. Its protein is CASGVGLTDTQYF.

V usage is TRBV28 and J usage is TRBJ1-1; 8 bases match TRBD1. The CDR3 totals 17 residues. Trimming took 2 bases from V and 0 from J; bases not matched to a gene: 8. Germline V gene data show CDR1 as MDHEN and CDR2 as SYDVKM. The DNA for the CDR3 is TGTGCCAGCAGTTTAAGGACCAGGGGGCTGGTGAACACTGAAGCTTTCTTT. Translating gives CASSLRTRGLVNTEAFF.

This rearrangement joins TRBV5-1 to TRBJ1-1; 8 positions agree with TRBD1. The germline gives CDR1 SGHRS, CDR2 YFSETQ. V gave up 2 bases and J gave up 4 bases; unmatched junction bases: 10. The CDR3 consists of 16 residues. The CDR3 loop is CASSFRPDRVGTEAFF. DNA of the CDR3: TGCGCCAGCAGCTTTCGACCGGACAGGGTGGGCACTGAAGCTTTCTTT.

This sequence joins TRBV5-1 and TRBJ2-3; perhaps TRBD2 as D (6 bases). Germline V gene lookup returns CDR1 SGHRS and CDR2 YFSETQ. CDR3 size: 14 residues. With 0 bases removed from V and 5 bases from J, the gap between germline ends came to 10 bases. CDR3 DNA sequence: TGCGCCAGCAGCTTGGACGGGGGTGGAGATACGCAGTATTTT. This translates into CASSLDGGGDTQYF.

This chain uses TRBV11-1 with TRBJ2-1; 8 bases map to TRBD2. The CDR3 is 16 amino acids. The V and J ends lost 7 bases and 4 bases, in that order; junction bases with no gene match: 12. Per germline, CDR1 SGHAT and CDR2 FQDESV (reference sequence). The CDR3 reads CASTRMSSGAYNEQFF. The CDR3 nucleotides are TGTGCCAGCACCCGTATGAGTAGCGGGGCATACAATGAGCAGTTCTTC.

V is TRBV27 and J is TRBJ1-2, with D perhaps TRBD1 (5 bases). Trimming cost V 5 bases and J 0 bases, with 7 bases left between them. The V gene's germline CDR1 is MNHEY and CDR2 SMNVEV (reference sequence). This CDR3 contains 13 residues. The CDR3 loop is CASSRRANYGYTF. The CDR3 DNA reads TGTGCCAGCAGTCGCAGGGCTAACTATGGCTACACCTTC.

The J gene is TRBJ2-2, the V gene TRBV7-9; 8 bases fit TRBD2. This CDR3 is 15 amino acids long. The ends lost 5 bases at V and 4 bases at J; junction bases unmatched: 6. Per germline, CDR1 SEHNR and CDR2 FQNEAQ (reference sequence). CDR3 coding DNA: TGTGCCAGCAGCCCAAGCGGGGGTTCCACCGGGGAGCTGTTTTTT. Protein: CASSPSGGSTGELFF.

V gene TRBV6-6 combines with J gene TRBJ1-6, with D possibly matching TRBD1 (6 bases). V was cut by 5 bases and J by 0 bases, with 17 bases left in between. The CDR3 length is 18 residues. CDR1 is MNHNY, CDR2 SVGAGI, per germline (reference sequence). CDR3 coding DNA: TGTGCCAGCAGTCCCGACCCAGGGGCGAGCTCCTATAATTCACCCCTCCACTTT. Residues: CASSPDPGASSYNSPLHF.

The chain carries TRBV27 and TRBJ1-2; a weak D match, TRBD1 (6 bases). The V end was cut by 7 bases, the J end by 4 bases, with 13 bases between. Germline V gene data show CDR1 as MNHEY and CDR2 as SMNVEV (reference sequence). The CDR3 sequence is 13 residues long. CDR3 bases: TGTGCCAGCACCGCAGGGGCCCCCTATGGCTACACCTTC. Its protein product is CASTAGAPYGYTF.

The J gene is TRBJ1-4, the V gene TRBV7-9, with 8 bases aligning to TRBD1. The CDR3 loop spans 14 amino acids. J lost 8 bases, V lost 6 bases, and 8 bases had no gene match. Germline V gene sequence: CDR1 SEHNR, CDR2 FQNEAQ (reference sequence). CDR3 in amino acids: CASSSDRGEEKLFF. DNA of the CDR3: TGTGCCAGCAGTTCCGACAGGGGTGAAGAAAAACTGTTTTTT.

The chain couples TRBV21-1 to TRBJ2-7; the D call TRBD1 from the table was never checked on the DNA. TRBV21-1 is annotated as a pseudogene. CDR3 length equals 14 residues. The DNA for the CDR3 is TGTGCCAGCAGCAAGTCCACAGGGCGGGTCGAGCAGTACTTC. It translates to CASSKSTGRVEQYF.

The genes are TRBV19 and TRBJ1-5; D is unclear. Per germline, CDR1 LNHDA and CDR2 SQIVND (reference sequence). V lost 5 bases, J lost 0 bases, and 11 bases lay in between. CDR3 length: 15 amino acids. Here the CDR3 reads CASSLSRNSNQPQHF. The CDR3 DNA sequence: TGTGCCAGTAGTTTAAGCAGGAATAGCAATCAGCCCCAGCATTTT.

This clone has a single count. V usage is TRBV5-4 and J usage is TRBJ1-3; no firm D call. The CDR3 is made up of 12 amino acids. CDR1 and CDR2 from the germline V gene are SGHNT and YYREEE (reference sequence). The CDR3 here is CGTGSSGNTIYF. The CDR3 DNA reads TGTGGAACCGGGAGCTCTGGAAACACCATATATTTT.

The V and J genes are TRBV29-1 and TRBJ1-1, with 8 bases matching TRBD1. The CDR3 consists of 12 residues. Germline assignment: CDR1 SQVTM and CDR2 ANQGSEA. The ends lost 5 bases at V and 4 bases at J; junction bases unmatched: 3. The CDR3 coding sequence is TGCAGCGTTTCGGACAGGGTCACTGAAGCTTTCTTT. Protein: CSVSDRVTEAFF.